This T cell receptor (beta chain) was documented in a study of CD8 T cells in ankylosing spondylitis. CDR3 length: 16 residues. Germline CDR1 and CDR2: MGHDK and SYGVNS. With 6 bases removed from V and 3 bases from J, the gap between germline ends came to 18 bases. Generation of TCR beta libraries employed quantitative 5'-RACE incorporating molecular barcodes. From the 5' RACE reads, TCRdb called clonotypes with MiXCR, one entry per CDR3 protein. Of under 400,000 distinct CDR3 sequences listed, under 14% are singletons. Regarding the study as a whole: Enrichment of disease-linked clones was reportedly significant in matched ankylosing spondylitis synovial fluid. The study identified a TCR beta motif of roughly eight highly homologous variants that appeared characteristic of ankylosing spondylitis blood.

This clonotype was counted at least ten times. What it recognizes is unknown. V is TRBV25-1 and J is TRBJ1-5, with unresolved D. The sequence came from a female donor with ankylosing spondylitis or in good health (not recorded which). The sequenced sample consisted of blood, either unsorted or a sorted T cell fraction (not recorded which). Here the CDR3 reads CASRFRMYIPNQPQHF. The DNA for the CDR3 is TGTGCCAGCAGGTTCCGGATGTACATACCCAATCAGCCCCAGCATTTT.